The present TCR beta chain was sequenced within a study of identical twins. Comments on this clonotype: As yet, its antigen is unknown.

The CDR3 is made up of 17 amino acids. The V and J ends lost 2 bases and 7 bases, in that order; junction bases with no gene match: 11. Germline CDR1 is MNHEY and CDR2 is SVGAGI. Template switching added a universal primer site, and cDNA bore unique molecular identifiers. TCRdb used MiXCR to reprocess the 5' RACE reads, holding one entry per CDR3 protein. The sample shows some 1,700,000 distinct CDR3 sequences, more than 30% of them seen only once. Whole-study results and caveats: The models systematically underestimated how much out-of-frame TCR alpha was shared in monozygotic twins. Beta clonotypes that were abundant in cord blood contained fewer insertions, a pattern absent from memory repertoires. Weaker excess sharing between twins was seen in beta out-of-frame sequences.

The sample was cord blood. V is TRBV6-5 and J is TRBJ2-1, with TRBD2 matching over 10 bases. This clonotype originated in a newborn girl in good health. This chain's CDR3 is CASSYPSLAGMGNEQFF. CDR3 DNA sequence: TGTGCCAGCAGTTACCCATCACTAGCGGGAATGGGGAATGAGCAGTTCTTC.